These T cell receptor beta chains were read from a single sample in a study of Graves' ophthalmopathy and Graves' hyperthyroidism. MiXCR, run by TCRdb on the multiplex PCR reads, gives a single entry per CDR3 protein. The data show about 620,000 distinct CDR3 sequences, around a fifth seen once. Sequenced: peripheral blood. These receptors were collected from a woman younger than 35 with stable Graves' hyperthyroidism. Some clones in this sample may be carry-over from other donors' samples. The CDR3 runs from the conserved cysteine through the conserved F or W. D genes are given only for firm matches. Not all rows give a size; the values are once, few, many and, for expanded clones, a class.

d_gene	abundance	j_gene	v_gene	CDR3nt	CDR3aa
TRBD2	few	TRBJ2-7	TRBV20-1	TGCAGTGCTAGGACATCTAGCGGACTCTACGAGCAGTACTTC	CSARTSSGLYEQYF
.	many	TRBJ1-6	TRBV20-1	TGCAGTGTGAACACAGACCAAGGGTCACCCCTCCACTTT	CSVNTDQGSPLHF
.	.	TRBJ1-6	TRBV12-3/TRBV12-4	TGTGCCAGCAACCGCCCAGGTGCCGGCGGTTCACCCCTCCACTTT	CASNRPGAGGSPLHF
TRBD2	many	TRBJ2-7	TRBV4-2	TGTGCCAGCAGCGGACGGACTAGCGGCGACTACGAGCAGTACTTC	CASSGRTSGDYEQYF
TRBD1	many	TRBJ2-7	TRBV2	TGTGCCAGCGGGTTTGGGACAGGGGGTTACGAGCAGTACTTC	CASGFGTGGYEQYF
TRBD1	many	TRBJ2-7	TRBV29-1	TGCAGCGTTGAAGTCCTACGACAGGGCGTATACGAGCAGTACTTC	CSVEVLRQGVYEQYF
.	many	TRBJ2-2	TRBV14	TGTGCCAGCAGCCAAGTCCGGGGCACCGGGGAGCTGTTTTTT	CASSQVRGTGELFF
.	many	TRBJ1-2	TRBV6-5	TGTGCCTCTTGGGAGACAGTCTATGGCTACACCTTC	CASWETVYGYTF
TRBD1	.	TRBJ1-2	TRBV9	TGTGCCAGCAGCGTAGATTTGGGACAGATCTATGGCTACACCTTC	CASSVDLGQIYGYTF
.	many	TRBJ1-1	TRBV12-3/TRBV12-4	TGTGCCAGCAGTCCCCGGATGACGAACACTGAAGCTTTCTTT	CASSPRMTNTEAFF
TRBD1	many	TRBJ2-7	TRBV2	TGTGCCAGCAGTGAAACAGGGGTGGGCTACGAGCAGTACTTC	CASSETGVGYEQYF
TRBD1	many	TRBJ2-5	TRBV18	TGTGCCAGCTCACCGCGCACAGGGGGCGTCCGGGAGACCCAGTACTTC	CASSPRTGGVRETQYF
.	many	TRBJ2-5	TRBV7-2	TGTGCCAGCAGCTTAGCGATTGGTTGGGGAGATGCGTTTGAGACCCAGTACTTC	CASSLAIGWGDAFETQYF
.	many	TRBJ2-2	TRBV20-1	TGCAGTGCCAACGATGTCAGGAGGAACACCGGGGAGCTGTTTTTT	CSANDVRRNTGELFF
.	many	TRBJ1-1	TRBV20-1	TGCAGTGCTAGAGGAGGGACGGTGACGCAGGCTTTCTTT	CSARGGTVTQAFF
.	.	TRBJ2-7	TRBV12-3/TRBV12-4	TGTGCCAGCAACGGGGACCGAGACTACGAGCAGTACTTC	CASNGDRDYEQYF
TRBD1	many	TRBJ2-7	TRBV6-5	TGTGCCAGCAGTTACGGGACAGGGGGGAACTACGAGCAGTACTTC	CASSYGTGGNYEQYF
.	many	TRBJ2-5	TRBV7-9	TGTGCCAGCAGTTTAAGACTAGAGGAGACCCAGTACTTC	CASSLRLEETQYF
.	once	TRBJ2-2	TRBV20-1	TGCAGTGCGAGACCGCTAGACGATAACACCGGGGAGCTGTTTTTT	CSARPLDDNTGELFF
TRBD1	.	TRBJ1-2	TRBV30	TGTGCCTGGAGTGTACAGGGGGCGCCCCCCGATGGCTACACCTTC	CAWSVQGAPPDGYTF
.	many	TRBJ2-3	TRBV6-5	TGTGCCAGCAGTTGGGCAGATACGCAGTATTTT	CASSWADTQYF
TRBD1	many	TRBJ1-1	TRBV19	TGTGCCAGTACCTTGTTTCTGAGGGACAGTGAAGCTTTCTTT	CASTLFLRDSEAFF
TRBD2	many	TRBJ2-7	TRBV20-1	TGCAGTGCTAGAGGCCGACTAGCGCATCCCTACGAGCAGTACTTC	CSARGRLAHPYEQYF
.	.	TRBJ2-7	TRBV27	TGTGCCATCAAACGGGGGCGGGGCTCCTACGAGCAGTACTTC	CAIKRGRGSYEQYF
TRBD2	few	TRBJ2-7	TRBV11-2	TGTGCCAGCAGCTTAGATCTAGCGGGGGGGGCGTACGAGCAGTACTTC	CASSLDLAGGAYEQYF
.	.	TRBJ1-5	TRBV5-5	TGTGCCAGCAGCTCACGGGGGGGGGCGGATAATCAGCCCCAGCATTTT	CASSSRGGADNQPQHF
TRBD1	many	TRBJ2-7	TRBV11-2	TGTGCCAGCAGCTCACCGGGACAGATGAGGTACGAGCAGTACTTC	CASSSPGQMRYEQYF
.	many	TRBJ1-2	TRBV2	TGTGCCAGCAGTGGGCCGAGCGCGGGCTATGGCTACACCTTC	CASSGPSAGYGYTF
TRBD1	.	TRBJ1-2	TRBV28	TGTGCCAGCATCTCCACGGACAGGGCGTTCGGCTACACCTTC	CASISTDRAFGYTF
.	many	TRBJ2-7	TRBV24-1	TGTGCCACCAGTGATTCGCATAGGCACGAGCAGTACTTC	CATSDSHRHEQYF
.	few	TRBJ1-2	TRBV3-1	TGTGCCAGCAGCCAATTACAGGGAAACTATGGCTACACCTTC	CASSQLQGNYGYTF
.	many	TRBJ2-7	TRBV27	TGTGCCAGCAGTCCCTACCCTGACAGCCTTAGTCCCTACGAGCAGTACTTC	CASSPYPDSLSPYEQYF
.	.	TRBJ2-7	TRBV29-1	TGCAGCGTCCGGAACGTTGGCGGGGCCACCTACGAGCAGTACTTC	CSVRNVGGATYEQYF
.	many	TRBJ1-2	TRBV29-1	TGCAGCGTGGGCAGCCCGAACTATGGCTACACCTTC	CSVGSPNYGYTF
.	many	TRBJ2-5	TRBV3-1	TGTGCCAGCCAGGTCCGGAATGAAGAGACCCAGTACTTC	CASQVRNEETQYF
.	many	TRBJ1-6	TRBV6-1	TGTGCCAGCAGTGAACTACTTGTTACGAGCTCCTATAATTCACCCCTCCACTTT	CASSELLVTSSYNSPLHF
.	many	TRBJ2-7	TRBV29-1	TGCAGCGTTGTAGCAGGGTCCTACGAGCAGTACTTC	CSVVAGSYEQYF
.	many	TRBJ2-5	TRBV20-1	TGCAGTGCTAGAGATGTGAGCGCCCCCCAAGAGACCCAGTACTTC	CSARDVSAPQETQYF
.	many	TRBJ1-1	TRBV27	TGTGCCAGCAGTTTACTATCTCTCGGGGGGAACACTGAAGCTTTCTTT	CASSLLSLGGNTEAFF
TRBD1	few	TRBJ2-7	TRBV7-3	TGTGCCAGCAGGACCCGGGACAGGCCATACGAGCAGTACTTC	CASRTRDRPYEQYF
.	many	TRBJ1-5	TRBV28	TGTGCCAGCAGTTTCGGTGATAAGCCCCAGCATTTT	CASSFGDKPQHF
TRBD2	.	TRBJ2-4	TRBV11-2	TGTGCCAGCAGCTTGGATAATGCTAGCGGGGGCTCCGCTTTAGGCAACATTCAGTACTTC	CASSLDNASGGSALGNIQYF
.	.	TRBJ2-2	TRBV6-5	TGTGCCAGCAGTTACTCAGACGAACTCACCGGGGAGCTGTTTTTT	CASSYSDELTGELFF
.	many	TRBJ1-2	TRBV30	TGTGCCTGGAAGGAGGGGTATGGCTACACCTTC	CAWKEGYGYTF
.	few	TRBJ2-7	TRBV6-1	TGTGCCAGCAGTGACTGGGGGCGCGGATACGAGCAGTACTTC	CASSDWGRGYEQYF
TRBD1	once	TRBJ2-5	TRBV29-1	TGCAGCGGACAGGGGGCATCGGGGACCCAGTACTTC	CSGQGASGTQYF
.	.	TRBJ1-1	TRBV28	TGTGCCAGCAGTTTATGGCAGGGGTTGAACACTGAAGCTTTCTTT	CASSLWQGLNTEAFF
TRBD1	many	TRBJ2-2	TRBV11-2	TGTGCCAGCAGCCTACAGGGGATAGGTAACACCGGGGAGCTGTTTTTT	CASSLQGIGNTGELFF
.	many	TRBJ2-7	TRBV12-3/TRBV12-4	TGTGCCAGCAAGGCAGGGGTGTACGAGCAGTACTTC	CASKAGVYEQYF
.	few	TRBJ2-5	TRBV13	TGTGCCAGCAGCCCCGGACCGGGCCTCCAGTACTTC	CASSPGPGLQYF
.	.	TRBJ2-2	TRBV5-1	TGCGCCAGCAGTTCAACCCCACTAGGACTAATGAACACCGGGGAGCTGTTTTTT	CASSSTPLGLMNTGELFF
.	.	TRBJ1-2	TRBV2	TGTGCCAGCAGTGGTGGGGGGCGCGTGAACACCTTC	CASSGGGRVNTF
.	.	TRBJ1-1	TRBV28	TGTGCCAGCACCCAAGGACATCTTGACACTGAAGCTTTCTTT	CASTQGHLDTEAFF
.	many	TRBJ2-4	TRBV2	TGTGCCAGCTCGTGGTATGCCAAAAACATTCAGTACTTC	CASSWYAKNIQYF
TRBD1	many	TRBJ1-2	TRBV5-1	TGCGCCAGCAGCTTGGCCGCAGGGGGCGATGGCTACACCTTC	CASSLAAGGDGYTF
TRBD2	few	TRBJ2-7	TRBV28	TGTGCCAGCAAAGAGCGGGAGGGCCGTTTCAAGCAGTACTTC	CASKEREGRFKQYF
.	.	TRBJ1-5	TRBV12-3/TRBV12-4	TGTGCCAGCAGAACACGGAGCAATCAGCCCCAGCATTTT	CASRTRSNQPQHF